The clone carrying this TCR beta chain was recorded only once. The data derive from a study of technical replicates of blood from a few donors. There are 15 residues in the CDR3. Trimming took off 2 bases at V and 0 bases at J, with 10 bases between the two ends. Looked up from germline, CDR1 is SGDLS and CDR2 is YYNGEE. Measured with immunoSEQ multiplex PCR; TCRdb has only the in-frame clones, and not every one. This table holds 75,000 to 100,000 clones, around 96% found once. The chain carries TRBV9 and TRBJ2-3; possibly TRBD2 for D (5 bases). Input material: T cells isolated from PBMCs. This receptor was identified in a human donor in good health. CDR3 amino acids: CASSVLAASTDTQYF. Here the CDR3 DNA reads TGTGCCAGCAGCGTTCTAGCAGCTAGCACAGATACGCAGTATTTT.